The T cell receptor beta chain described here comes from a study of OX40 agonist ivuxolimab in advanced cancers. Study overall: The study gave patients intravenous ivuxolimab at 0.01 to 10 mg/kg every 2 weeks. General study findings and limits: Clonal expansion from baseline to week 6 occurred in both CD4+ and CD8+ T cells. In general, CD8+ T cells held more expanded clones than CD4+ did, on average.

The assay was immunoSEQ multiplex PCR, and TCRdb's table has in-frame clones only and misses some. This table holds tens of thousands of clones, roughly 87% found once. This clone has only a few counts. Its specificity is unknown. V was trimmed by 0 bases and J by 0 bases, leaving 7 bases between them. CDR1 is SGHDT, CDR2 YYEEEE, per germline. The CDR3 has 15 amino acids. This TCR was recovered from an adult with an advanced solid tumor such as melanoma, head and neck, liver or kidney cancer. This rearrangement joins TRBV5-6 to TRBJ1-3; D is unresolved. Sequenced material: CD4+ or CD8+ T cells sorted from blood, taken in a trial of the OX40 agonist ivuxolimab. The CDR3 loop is CASSLVGISGNTIYF. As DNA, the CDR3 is TGTGCCAGCAGCTTGGTTGGTATCTCTGGAAACACCATATATTTT.